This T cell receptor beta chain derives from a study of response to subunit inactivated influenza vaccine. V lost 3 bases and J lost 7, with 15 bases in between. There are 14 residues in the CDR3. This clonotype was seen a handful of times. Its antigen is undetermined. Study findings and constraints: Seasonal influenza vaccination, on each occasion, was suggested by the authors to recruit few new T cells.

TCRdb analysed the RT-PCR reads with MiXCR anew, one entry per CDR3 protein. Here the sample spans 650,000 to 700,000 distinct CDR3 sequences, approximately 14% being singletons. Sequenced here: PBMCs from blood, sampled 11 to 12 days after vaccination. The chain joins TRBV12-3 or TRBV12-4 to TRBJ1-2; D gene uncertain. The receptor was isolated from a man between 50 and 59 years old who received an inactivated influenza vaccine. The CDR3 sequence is CASSFGGFQGGYTF. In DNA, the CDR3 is TGTGCCAGCAGTTTCGGAGGATTCCAAGGTGGCTACACCTTC.